One and the same sample provided the 10 T cell receptor beta chains below, sequenced in a study of identifying expanded T cells in peripheral blood. The protocol was immunoSEQ multiplex PCR, while the TCRdb copy is restricted to in-frame clones and leaves out a portion. Of some 95,000 clones in the sample, nearly 90% were seen once. The sequencing input was blood. The receptor source for this set is a person aged 18-69 years in good health.

The chain carries TRBV7-2 and TRBJ1-6; no clear D gene. This CDR3 region has 14 residues. The germline gives CDR1 SGHTA, CDR2 FQGNSA. V lost 3 bases, J lost 4 bases, and 7 bases lay in between. This chain's CDR3 is CASSLGSYNSPLHF. In nucleotides, the CDR3 is TGTGCCAGCAGCTTGGGCTCTTATAATTCACCCCTCCACTTT.

Written as DNA, the CDR3 is TGTGCCACCAGCTTCCGGGACAGGGTTTACGAGCAGTACTTC. It translates to CATSFRDRVYEQYF. The chain employs TRBV15 and TRBJ2-7; 9 bases line up with TRBD1. CDR3 length equals 14 residues. Germline-derived CDR1 and CDR2 are LNHNV and YYDKDF (reference sequence). The V and J ends lost 5 bases and 4 bases, in that order; junction bases with no gene match: 6.

The rearrangement links TRBV5-5 to TRBJ2-7; TRBD1 agrees at 7 bases. This CDR3 is 16 amino acids long. Germline V CDR1 and CDR2: SGHKS, YYEKEE (reference sequence). J lost 5 bases, V lost 0 bases, and 11 bases had no gene match. The CDR3 loop reads CASSLGGQWRANEQYF. The CDR3 nucleotides read TGTGCCAGCAGCTTGGGGGGACAGTGGAGAGCGAACGAGCAGTACTTC.

The CDR3 bases are TGCGCCAGCAGTTACTCCGGGACCGAGACCTACGAGCAGTACTTC. It is translated as CASSYSGTETYEQYF. The rearrangement uses TRBV5-1 and TRBJ2-7; D is possibly TRBD1 or TRBD2 (5 bases each). The V and J ends lost 5 bases and 2 bases respectively, with 17 bases between them. The germline V gene encodes CDR1 SGHRS and CDR2 YFSETQ. This CDR3 is 15 amino acids long.

The CDR3 loop reads CASSPTGDGYTF. CDR3 coding DNA: TGTGCCAGCAGCCCGACAGGGGATGGCTACACCTTC. The chain couples TRBV7-2 to TRBJ1-2, with TRBD1 matching over 8 bases. Germline assignment: CDR1 SGHTA and CDR2 FQGNSA. The CDR3 length is 12 residues. With 5 bases clipped from V and 6 bases from J, the junction kept 2 bases outside the gene matches.

The J gene is TRBJ2-7, the V gene TRBV19; TRBD1 matches at 11 bases. The CDR3 has 15 amino acids. The germline V gene has CDR1 LNHDA and CDR2 SQIVND (reference sequence). The ends lost 6 bases at V and 3 bases at J; junction bases unmatched: 7. This CDR3 reads CASRPGQGAIYEQYF. The CDR3 DNA follows: TGTGCCAGTAGACCAGGACAGGGGGCGATCTACGAGCAGTACTTC.

The chain joins TRBV18 to TRBJ2-3; possibly TRBD1 or TRBD2 for D (6 bases each). This CDR3 has 16 amino acids. Between the trimmed V and J ends, which lost 2 bases and 1 base, there was a span of 13 bases. Germline CDR1 is KGHSH and CDR2 is LQKENI. The CDR3 DNA sequence: TGTGCCAGCTCACCAAGTGGGGGGCCTGGCACAGATACGCAGTATTTT. This gives the protein CASSPSGGPGTDTQYF.

The DNA for the CDR3 is TGTGCCACCAGCGGGCCCAGGGGACCGGAAGCTTTCTTT. It codes for CATSGPRGPEAFF. V gene TRBV15 combines with J gene TRBJ1-1; maybe TRBD1 (6 bases). The CDR3 spans 13 residues. Per germline, CDR1 LNHNV and CDR2 YYDKDF (reference sequence). V lost 5 bases, J lost 8 bases, and 15 bases lay in between.

This chain connects TRBV4-2 to TRBJ1-1; TRBD1 aligns across 7 bases. The CDR3 runs 16 residues. The V and J ends lost 4 bases and 3 bases, in that order; junction bases with no gene match: 11. Germline lookup yields CDR1 LGHNA and CDR2 YNFKEQ. In DNA form, the CDR3 reads TGTGCCAGCAGCCCGCGAAGTGACAGGGCGGACACTGAAGCTTTCTTT. Translated: CASSPRSDRADTEAFF.

This clone was observed a single time. The chain couples TRBV5-4 to TRBJ2-3, with 7 nucleotides matching TRBD2. The CDR3 totals 15 residues. CDR1 and CDR2 from the germline V gene are SGHNT and YYREEE (reference sequence). Trimming cost V 2 bases and J 4 bases; bases outside gene matches: 7. CDR3 DNA sequence: TGTGCCAGCAGCTTTTCGCGGGGGTGGCCAGATACGCAGTATTTT. Amino acid sequence: CASSFSRGWPDTQYF.